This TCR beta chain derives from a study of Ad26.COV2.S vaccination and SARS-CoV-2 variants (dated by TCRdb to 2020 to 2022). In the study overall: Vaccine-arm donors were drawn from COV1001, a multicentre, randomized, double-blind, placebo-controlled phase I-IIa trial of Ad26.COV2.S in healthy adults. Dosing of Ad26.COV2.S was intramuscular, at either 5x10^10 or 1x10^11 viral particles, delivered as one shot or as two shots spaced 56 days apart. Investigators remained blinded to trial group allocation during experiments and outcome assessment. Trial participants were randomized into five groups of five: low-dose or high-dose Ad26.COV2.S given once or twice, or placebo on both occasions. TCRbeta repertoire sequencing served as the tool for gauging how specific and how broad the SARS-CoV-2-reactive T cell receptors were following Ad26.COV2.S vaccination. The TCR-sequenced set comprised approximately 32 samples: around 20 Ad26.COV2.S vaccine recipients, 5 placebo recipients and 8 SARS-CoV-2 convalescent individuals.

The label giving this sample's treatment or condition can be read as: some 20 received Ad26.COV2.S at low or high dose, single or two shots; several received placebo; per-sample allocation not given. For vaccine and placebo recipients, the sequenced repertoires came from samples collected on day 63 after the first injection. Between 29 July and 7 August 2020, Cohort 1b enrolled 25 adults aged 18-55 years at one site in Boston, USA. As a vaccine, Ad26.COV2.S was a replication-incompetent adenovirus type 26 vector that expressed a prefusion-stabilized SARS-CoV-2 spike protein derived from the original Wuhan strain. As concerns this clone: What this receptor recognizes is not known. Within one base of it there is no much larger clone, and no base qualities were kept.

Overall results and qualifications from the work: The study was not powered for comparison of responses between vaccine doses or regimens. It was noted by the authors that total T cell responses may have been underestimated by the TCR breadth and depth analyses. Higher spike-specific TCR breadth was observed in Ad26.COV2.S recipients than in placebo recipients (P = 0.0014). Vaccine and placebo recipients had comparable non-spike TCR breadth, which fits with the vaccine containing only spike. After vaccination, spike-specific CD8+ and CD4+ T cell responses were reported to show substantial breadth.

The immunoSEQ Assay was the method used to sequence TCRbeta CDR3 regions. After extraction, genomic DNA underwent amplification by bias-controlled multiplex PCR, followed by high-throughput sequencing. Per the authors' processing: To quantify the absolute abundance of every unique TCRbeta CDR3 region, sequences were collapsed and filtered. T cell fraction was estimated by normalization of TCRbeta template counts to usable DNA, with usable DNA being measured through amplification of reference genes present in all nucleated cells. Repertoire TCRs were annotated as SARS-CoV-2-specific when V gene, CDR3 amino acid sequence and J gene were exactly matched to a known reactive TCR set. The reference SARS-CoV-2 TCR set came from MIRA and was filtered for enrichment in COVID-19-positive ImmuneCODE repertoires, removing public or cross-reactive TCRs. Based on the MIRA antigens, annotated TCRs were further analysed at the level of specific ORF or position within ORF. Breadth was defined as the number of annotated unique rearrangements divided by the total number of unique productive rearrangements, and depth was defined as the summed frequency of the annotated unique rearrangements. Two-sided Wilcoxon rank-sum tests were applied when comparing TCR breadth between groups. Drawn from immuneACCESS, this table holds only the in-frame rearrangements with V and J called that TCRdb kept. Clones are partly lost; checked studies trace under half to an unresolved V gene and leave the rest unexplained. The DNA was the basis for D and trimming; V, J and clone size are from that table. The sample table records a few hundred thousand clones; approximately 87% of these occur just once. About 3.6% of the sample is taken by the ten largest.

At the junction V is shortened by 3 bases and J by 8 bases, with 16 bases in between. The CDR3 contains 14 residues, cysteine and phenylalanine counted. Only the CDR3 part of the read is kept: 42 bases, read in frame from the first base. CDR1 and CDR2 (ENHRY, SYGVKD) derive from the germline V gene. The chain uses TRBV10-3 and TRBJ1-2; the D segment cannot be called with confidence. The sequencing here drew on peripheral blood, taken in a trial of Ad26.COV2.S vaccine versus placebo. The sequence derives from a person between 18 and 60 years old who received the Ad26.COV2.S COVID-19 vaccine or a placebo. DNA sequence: TGTGCCATCAGTGAATGGGCACAAACTGGGGGCTACACCTTC. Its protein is CAISEWAQTGGYTF.